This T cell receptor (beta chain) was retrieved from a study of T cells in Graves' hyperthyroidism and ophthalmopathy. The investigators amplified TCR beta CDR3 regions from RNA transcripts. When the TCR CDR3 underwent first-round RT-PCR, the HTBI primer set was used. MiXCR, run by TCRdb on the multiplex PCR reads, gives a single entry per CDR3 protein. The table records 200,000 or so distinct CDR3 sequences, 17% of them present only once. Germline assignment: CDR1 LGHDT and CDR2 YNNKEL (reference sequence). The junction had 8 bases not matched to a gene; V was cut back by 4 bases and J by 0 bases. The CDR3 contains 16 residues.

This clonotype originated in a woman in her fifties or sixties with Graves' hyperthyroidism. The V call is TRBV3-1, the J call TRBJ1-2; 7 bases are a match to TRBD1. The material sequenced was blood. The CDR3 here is CASSRRGGGTNYGYTF. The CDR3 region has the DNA TGTGCCAGCAGCCGTAGAGGAGGGGGCACTAACTATGGCTACACCTTC.